This T cell receptor (beta chain) was documented in a study of sequential checkpoint blockade in melanoma. Treatment given: randomized to nivolumab then ipilimumab (arm A) or the reverse (arm B). V was pared by 4 bases and J by 2 bases, with 17 bases between. Germline assignment: CDR1 LGHNA and CDR2 YSLEER. This CDR3 comprises 16 residues. Measured with immunoSEQ multiplex PCR; TCRdb has only the in-frame clones, and not every one. The table lists some 35,000 clones, more than 70% of them singletons. The origin of this receptor is a human donor with melanoma. The V gene is TRBV4-3, the J gene TRBJ2-5; tentative D call: TRBD2 (6 bases). Sequences were derived from CD8+ T cells sorted from blood (inferred from file names), sampled from a patient given nivolumab and ipilimumab in sequence. This chain's CDR3 is CASSPSWGSGQETQYF. The CDR3 DNA sequence: TGCGCCAGCAGCCCGTCCTGGGGGAGCGGGCAAGAGACCCAGTACTTC.